The 18 T cell receptor beta chains in this list originate from one sample, sequenced in a study of CD8+ T cells in alopecia areata. The sequencing template was cDNA reverse transcribed from extracted RNA. Clones were read by immunoSEQ multiplex PCR, and TCRdb kept only the in-frame ones, dropping some. The data contain under 350,000 clones, roughly 60% of them singletons. Treatment noted: oral pan-JAK inhibitor, 5-10 mg twice daily. Sequencing was performed on CD4+ T cells sorted from blood, taken at week 24, from a patient treated with tofacitinib. These receptors were collected from a human donor with alopecia areata.

The CDR3 reads CATSRRPGELFF. The CDR3 nucleotides are TGTGCCACCAGCAGGAGACCCGGGGAGCTGTTTTTT. The chain joins TRBV15 to TRBJ2-2; unclear D gene. Trimming stripped 3 bases from V and 6 bases from J, with 5 bases between. The CDR3 spans 12 residues. Germline assignment: CDR1 LNHNV and CDR2 YYDKDF (reference sequence).

This chain links TRBV29-1 with TRBJ2-5, with 7 nucleotides matching TRBD1. Per germline, CDR1 SQVTM and CDR2 ANQGSEA. This CDR3 has 13 residues. With V trimmed by 5 bases and J by 2 bases, 5 bases remained unmatched. Here the CDR3 reads CSVRGQYQETQYF. CDR3 coding DNA: TGCAGCGTTCGGGGACAGTATCAAGAGACCCAGTACTTC.

This clone was picked up a small number of times. The chain recombines TRBV4-1 with TRBJ2-5; 9 nucleotides agree with TRBD2. V gave up 3 bases and J gave up 2 bases; unmatched junction bases: 4. Per the germline V gene, CDR1 is MGHRA and CDR2 is YSYEKL. The CDR3 extends over 15 amino acids. CDR3 nucleotide sequence: TGCGCCAGCAGCCACTATAGCGGGGGTCAAGAGACCCAGTACTTC. As protein: CASSHYSGGQETQYF.

The chain recombines TRBV4-1 with TRBJ2-1, with D hard to call. The CDR3 covers 15 residues. V was cut by 4 bases and J by 9 bases, with 19 bases left in between. Germline CDR1 reads MGHRA; CDR2 reads YSYEKL. The CDR3 loop reads CASSPDGQRIAEQFF. CDR3 DNA sequence: TGCGCCAGCAGCCCGGACGGGCAGAGGATTGCTGAGCAGTTCTTC.

This clone came up once. The V gene is TRBV15, the J gene TRBJ2-3; D possibly corresponds to TRBD1 (5 bases). V lost 0 bases and J lost 6, with 13 bases in between. The CDR3 covers 15 residues. CDR1 is LNHNV and CDR2 is YYDKDF in the germline V gene (reference sequence). The CDR3 DNA sequence: TGTGCCACCAGCAGAGATCCCGCAGGGTCGGATACGCAGTATTTT. Amino acid sequence: CATSRDPAGSDTQYF.

This chain joins TRBV11-2 and TRBJ2-5, with 7 bases lining up with TRBD1. The CDR3 has 15 amino acids. After removal of 5 bases from V and 1 base from J, the junction contained 7 bases not matched to a gene. Germline V lookup: CDR1 SGHAT, CDR2 FQNNGV. CDR3 DNA: TGTGCCAGCAGCGTACAGGGGCTCTTCCAAGAGACCCAGTACTTC. This sequence encodes CASSVQGLFQETQYF.

CDR3 DNA: TGTGCCACGCGGGGGGTCCAAGAGACCCAGTACTTC. As protein: CATRGVQETQYF. The chain has TRBV15 and TRBJ2-5; TRBD2 aligns across 8 bases. CDR1 LNHNV and CDR2 YYDKDF come from the germline V gene (reference sequence). CDR3 length: 12 residues. The junction had 1 base not matched to a gene; V was cut back by 9 bases and J by 1 base.

The V gene is TRBV2, the J gene TRBJ2-3; 11 bases align to TRBD1. The germline V gene has CDR1 SNHLY and CDR2 FYNNEI. The CDR3 extends over 13 amino acids. The junction had 4 bases not matched to a gene; V was cut back by 8 bases and J by 6 bases. The CDR3 reads CASSGTGGDTQYF. As DNA, the CDR3 is TGTGCCAGCTCCGGGACAGGGGGTGATACGCAGTATTTT.

The chain joins TRBV11-2 to TRBJ2-3, with D possibly matching TRBD2 (6 bases). Germline V gene lookup returns CDR1 SGHAT and CDR2 FQNNGV. V shed 5 bases and J shed 4 bases, with 19 bases lying between them. CDR3 length equals 16 residues. In nucleotides, the CDR3 is TGTGCCAGCAGCCATCCTTCAGCGGGCACCCCAGATACGCAGTATTTT. This encodes CASSHPSAGTPDTQYF.

This clone came up a few times. The chain uses TRBV19 and TRBJ2-7; D is unresolved. CDR1 LNHDA and CDR2 SQIVND come from the germline V gene (reference sequence). V shed 2 bases and J shed 6 bases, with 8 bases lying between them. The CDR3 is made up of 12 amino acids. DNA of the CDR3: TGTGCCAGTAGTATACCGCTGGGCGAGCAGTACTTC. The encoded protein is CASSIPLGEQYF.

This clone has a handful of counts. J is TRBJ1-3 and V is TRBV25-1; no reliable D call. V dropped 0 bases and J dropped 1 base, with 10 bases sitting between them. The CDR3 length is 16 residues. In germline, CDR1 is MGHDK, CDR2 SYGVNS. The CDR3 loop is CASSEYVSESGNTIYF. CDR3 coding DNA: TGTGCCAGCAGTGAATATGTATCAGAGTCTGGAAACACCATATATTTT.

This chain connects TRBV29-1 to TRBJ1-1; 7 bases map to TRBD1. CDR1 is SQVTM and CDR2 is ANQGSEA in the germline V gene. This CDR3 comprises 13 residues. V shed 7 bases, J shed 1 base, and the junction held 6 bases outside the gene matches. The chain's CDR3 is CSGAGTANTEAFF. For the CDR3, the DNA is TGCAGCGGGGCCGGGACAGCGAACACTGAAGCTTTCTTT.

The V and J genes are TRBV30 and TRBJ2-4; TRBD1 or TRBD2 may be the D gene (6 bases each). CDR1 GTSNPN and CDR2 SVGIG come from the germline V gene (reference sequence). Trimming stripped 2 bases from V and 1 base from J, with 12 bases between. The CDR3 has 15 amino acids. CDR3 protein: CAWSPWGAAKNIQYF. The CDR3 DNA reads TGTGCCTGGAGTCCATGGGGGGCGGCCAAAAACATTCAGTACTTC.

V and J are TRBV15 and TRBJ1-1; possibly TRBD1 for D (5 bases). The germline gives CDR1 LNHNV, CDR2 YYDKDF (reference sequence). V was cut by 8 bases and J by 1 base, with 14 bases left in between. This CDR3 region has 14 residues. This CDR3 is CATVPGLANTEAFF. In DNA form, the CDR3 reads TGTGCCACCGTACCAGGGCTAGCGAACACTGAAGCTTTCTTT.

The gene calls are TRBV30 and TRBJ1-2, with 8 bases lining up with TRBD1. Trimming cost V 6 bases and J 3 bases; bases outside gene matches: 9. This CDR3 has 14 residues. Germline lookup yields CDR1 GTSNPN and CDR2 SVGIG (reference sequence). CDR3 sequence (DNA): TGTGCCTGCATTACAGGGGGAACTTACTATGGCTACACCTTC. It codes for CACITGGTYYGYTF.

This clone was detected a few times. The V call is TRBV27, the J call TRBJ2-3; D is perhaps TRBD1 (5 bases). Germline values: CDR1 MNHEY, CDR2 SMNVEV (reference sequence). The CDR3 covers 18 residues. Trimming cost V 0 bases and J 0 bases, with 16 bases left between them. CDR3: CASSLSFTGFTSTDTQYF. CDR3 nucleotide sequence: TGTGCCAGCAGTTTATCCTTTACAGGATTCACTAGCACAGATACGCAGTATTTT.

This chain uses TRBV29-1 with TRBJ1-6; the D gene is possibly TRBD1 (5 bases). CDR3 length: 13 amino acids. The germline V gene encodes CDR1 SQVTM and CDR2 ANQGSEA. V lost 6 bases, J lost 6 bases, and 12 bases lay in between. The CDR3, as DNA: TGCAGCGTCCGGGACGACACTAATTCACCCCTCCACTTT. It yields the protein CSVRDDTNSPLHF.

The V call is TRBV4-3, the J call TRBJ2-2; D is ambiguous. The V end lost 3 bases, the J end lost 0 bases, and 11 bases lay between the germline ends. This CDR3 has 16 residues. Germline V lookup: CDR1 LGHNA, CDR2 YSLEER. As DNA, the CDR3 is TGCGCCAGCAGCCAGGAGACTCCTACGAACACCGGGGAGCTGTTTTTT. Its translation is CASSQETPTNTGELFF.